Following are 29 T cell receptor delta chains from one sample sequenced in a study of gamma-delta chains in newborns, infants, children. TCRdb re-identified clones in the reads via CATT. This table has fewer than 8,500 delta-chain clones, roughly 1.5% appearing once. What was sequenced was blood. The receptors were sampled from a child who was a newborn, infant or young child, either healthy, febrile or measles-vaccinated (not recorded which).

In regard to this clone: This may be a read error: a much more frequent sequence differs by one nucleotide. V gene TRDV2 combines with J gene TRDJ3, with TRDD3 matching over 8 bases. In germline, CDR1 is GEAIGNYY, CDR2 EKD. CDR3 length: 21 residues. V gave up 0 bases and J gave up 0 bases; unmatched junction bases: 12. CDR3: CACDTVVLGASFSWDTRQMFF. The CDR3 DNA follows: TGTGCCTGTGACACCGTGGTACTGGGGGCTTCATTCTCCTGGGACACCCGACAGATGTTTTTC.

Details on this clone: A clone one base away is much larger, so this may be a read error. The chain carries TRDV1 and TRDJ1; 12 nucleotides line up with TRDD3. The length of the CDR3 is 23 residues. Germline V gene sequence: CDR1 TSWWSYY, CDR2 QGS. The ends lost 0 bases at V and 7 bases at J; junction bases unmatched: 27. The CDR3 DNA is TGTGCTCTTGGGGAACTATTTACGGCCTTCCTACCCCATGAAGCTGGGGGATACGCTAAACTCATCTTT. It is translated as CALGELFTAFLPHEAGGYAKLIF.

This clone was observed a handful of times. The chain uses TRDV1 and TRDJ1; 9 bases agree with TRDD3. Germline-derived CDR1 and CDR2 are TSWWSYY and QGS. This CDR3 comprises 23 residues. V lost 4 bases to trimming and J lost 9 bases; unmatched junction nucleotides: 36. The CDR3 nucleotides are TGTGCTCTTGGGGCTAGAATCACTATCTTCAAGGCGTTATTAAAGCTGGGGGATGTTGAACTCATCTTT. Its translation is CALGARITIFKALLKLGDVELIF.

Only a few counts were recorded for this clone. The same CDR3 is also encoded by other DNA sequences in this sample. CDR3 protein: CALGENPFLPGKLIF. The CDR3 coding sequence is TGTGCTCTTGGGGAAAACCCCTTCCTTCCTGGCAAACTCATCTTT. The chain links TRDV1 to TRDJ1; 7 nucleotides agree with TRDD2. This CDR3 spans 15 amino acids. Germline trimming cut 2 bases from V and 8 bases from J; bases unmatched to any gene: 11. Germline assignment: CDR1 TSWWSYY and CDR2 QGS.

This clone was observed a few times. TCRdb assigns this DNA the protein of a much larger clone, which departs from its translation at residue 3; this likely reflects a read error, and the protein shown comes from translating the DNA. The J gene is TRDJ2, the V gene TRDV2, with 12 bases identical to TRDD3. Per the germline V gene, CDR1 is GEAIGNYY and CDR2 is EKD. The CDR3 totals 18 residues. CDR3 protein: CARDPVLGDTNLTAQLFF. The CDR3 nucleotides read TGTGCCCGTGACCCCGTACTGGGGGATACAAATCTGACAGCACAACTCTTCTTT.

This clone was detected a few times. The protein recorded in TCRdb matches a much larger clone and deviates from this DNA's translation at residue 15, suggesting a read error; the protein here is obtained by translating the DNA. The V call is TRDV2, the J call TRDJ2; the match to TRDD3 covers 10 bases. Germline V gene data show CDR1 as GEAIGNYY and CDR2 as EKD. The CDR3 covers 18 residues. This CDR3 is CACDFVLGDSTLTARLFF. Written as DNA, the CDR3 is TGTGCCTGTGACTTCGTACTGGGGGATTCGACTTTGACAGCACGACTCTTCTTT.

This clone was counted only a few times. In the same sample, other DNA sequences code for this CDR3. This sequence joins TRDV1 and TRDJ1, with 10 positions matching TRDD3. The V gene's germline CDR1 is TSWWSYY and CDR2 QGS. CDR3 length: 22 amino acids. J gave up 0 bases and V 5 bases, and 24 bases lay outside the gene matches. CDR3 sequence (DNA): TGTGCTCTTGGGCCTCTCATCCTTCGTACCGGGGGATACGCGAGGTACACCGATAAACTCATCTTT. As protein: CALGPLILRTGGYARYTDKLIF.

This clone has only a few counts. At residue 13, TCRdb's protein disagrees with the DNA translation; the protein shown here derives from the DNA. The chain is built from TRDV1 and TRDJ1, with D tentatively TRDD3 (6 bases). The V gene's germline CDR1 is TSWWSYY and CDR2 QGS. This CDR3 comprises 17 residues. For the CDR3, the DNA is TGTGCTCTTGGGGAACTAGCTTTCTCTGGGGACACCAATAAACTCATCTTT. It specifies CALGELAFSGDTNKLIF.

This clone showed up just a few times. V gene TRDV2 combines with J gene TRDJ3; 9 bases are a match to TRDD3. Germline V gives CDR1 GEAIGNYY, CDR2 EKD. This CDR3 has 20 amino acids. The ends lost 3 bases at V and 20 bases at J; junction bases unmatched: 31. CDR3 in DNA: TGTGCCTGTGACGTACTGGGGGACCGGGGGCTCCTGATGGACACCCGCCAGGTGTTTTTC. It specifies CACDVLGDRGLLMDTRQVFF.

This chain links TRDV2 with TRDJ3; no firm D call. Trimming cost V 3 bases and J 0 bases, with 14 bases left between them. Germline V CDR1 and CDR2: GEAIGNYY, EKD. There are 18 residues in the CDR3. The CDR3 loop is CACDLVSKSSWDTRQMFF. The CDR3, as DNA: TGTGCCTGTGACCTGGTGTCTAAGAGCTCCTGGGACACCCGACAGATGTTTTTC.

As to this clone: This may be a read error, as it is one base from a much larger clone. Different DNA sequences within this sample yield the same CDR3. The chain uses TRDV1 and TRDJ1; 13 bases match TRDD3. Germline CDR1 is TSWWSYY and CDR2 is QGS. The length of the CDR3 is 19 residues. In DNA form, the CDR3 reads TGCGCTCTTGGGGATCTCCTTCCTGCACTGGGGGATACGACCGATAAACTCATCTTT. It specifies CALGDLLPALGDTTDKLIF.

This clone turned up a few times. One end of the junction fails to match germline, which may point to a read error. Here the CDR3 DNA reads TGTGCTCCTGGGGGCTGGGGCCCGAGCTTCCTACGGGTTTGGGGGATACATGAACAGTACCGTACCACCGATAAACTCATCTTT. As protein: CAPGGWGPSFLRVWGIHEQYRTTDKLIF. This chain connects TRDV1 to TRDJ1; 10 bases match TRDD3. This CDR3 is built from 28 residues. Germline V CDR1 and CDR2: TSWWSYY, QGS.

The sample holds many counts of this clone. The J gene is TRDJ2, the V gene TRDV1, with 13 bases matching TRDD3. Germline CDR1 TSWWSYY, CDR2 QGS. The CDR3 loop spans 16 amino acids. V trimming: 4 bases; J trimming: 8 bases; junction bases outside the gene matches: 7. CDR3 in amino acids: CALGASLLGDTAQLFF. The CDR3 region has the DNA TGTGCTCTTGGGGCGTCGTTACTGGGGGATACGGCACAACTCTTCTTT.

This clone has just a few counts. TCRdb records a much larger clone's protein for this DNA, with a difference at residue 5 that likely arises from a read error; the protein given is the translation of the DNA. This rearrangement joins TRDV2 to TRDJ1, with TRDD3 identical over 9 bases. The CDR3 has 20 amino acids. CDR1 and CDR2 (germline): GEAIGNYY, EKD. Trimming removed 2 bases from V and 3 bases from J; junction bases left unmatched: 21. Here the CDR3 DNA reads TGTGCCTGTGACAACGACAACGTTCTGGGGGATCCCACAAGCTCCGATAAACTCATCTTT. It is translated as CACDNDNVLGDPTSSDKLIF.

As to this clone: Other DNA sequences in this specimen translate into the identical CDR3. The gene calls are TRDV1 and TRDJ1; 8 bases align to TRDD3. The CDR3 sequence is 21 residues long. Germline CDR1 reads TSWWSYY; CDR2 reads QGS. Unmatched junction bases numbered 22, after V lost 4 bases and J lost 0 bases. This CDR3 is CALGARILLPVLGADTDKLIF. CDR3 sequence (DNA): TGTGCTCTTGGGGCGCGAATCCTTCTCCCCGTACTGGGGGCAGACACCGATAAACTCATCTTT.

The rearrangement joins TRDV1 to TRDJ3, with 7 bases lining up with TRDD3. The J gene is not listed in TCRdb, so it was assigned here from a DNA match to germline. CDR3 length: 25 amino acids. The V gene end was trimmed by 3 bases and the J gene end by 0 bases; junction bases not matched to a gene: 26. Germline assignment: CDR1 TSWWSYY and CDR2 QGS. The CDR3 DNA reads TGTGCTCTTGGGGACAGCCTGAGACTACGCGAGGCTGGGGGCCTAAGCTCCTGGGACACCCGACAGATGTTTTTC. It is translated as CALGDSLRLREAGGLSSWDTRQMFF.

Judged by abundance, this clone is medium-sized (0.01 to 0.1%). This sequence joins TRDV2 and TRDJ3, with 8 bases that match TRDD3. Losses at the gene ends were 0 bases for V and 0 bases for J; bases not matched to a gene: 6. The CDR3 has 19 amino acids. The germline CDR1 and CDR2 sequences are GEAIGNYY and EKD. CDR3 protein: CACDTDWGVGSWDTRQMFF. The CDR3 DNA is TGTGCCTGTGACACCGACTGGGGGGTAGGCTCCTGGGACACCCGACAGATGTTTTTC.

Notes on this clone: With a much larger clone just one base away, this may be a read error. The chain uses TRDV1 and TRDJ2, with 11 bases fitting TRDD3. The CDR3 length is 21 residues. Germline V gives CDR1 TSWWSYY, CDR2 QGS. V trimming: 3 bases; J trimming: 2 bases; junction bases outside the gene matches: 17. CDR3 loop: CALGEQPRWWGIRPLTAQLFF. The CDR3 DNA is TGTGCTCTTGGGGAGCAACCCAGGTGGTGGGGGATACGCCCCTTGACAGCACAACTCTTCTTT.

This clone rates as medium-sized. This specimen includes other DNA sequences encoding the same CDR3. The V call is TRDV1, the J call TRDJ1; 8 nucleotides match TRDD3. The CDR3 runs to 18 residues. CDR1 is TSWWSYY and CDR2 is QGS in the germline V gene. J was trimmed by 4 bases and V by 2 bases; bases with no gene match: 15. CDR3 protein: CALGERSYLTGGHDKLIF. The CDR3, as DNA: TGTGCTCTTGGGGAAAGGTCCTACCTTACTGGGGGCCACGATAAACTCATCTTT.

Points on this clone: For this DNA, TCRdb reports the protein of a much larger clone, which diverges at residue 7, most likely from a read error; the protein presented here is translated directly from the DNA. This chain joins TRDV1 and TRDJ1; TRDD3 is a possible D gene (5 bases). Germline V CDR1 and CDR2: TSWWSYY, QGS. The CDR3 loop spans 17 amino acids. Trimming removed 0 bases at V and 1 base at J, with 15 bases between. CDR3 in DNA: TGTGCTCTTGGGGAACTCCTGCCGCTTGGGGTCACCGATAAACTCATCTTT. Translated, it gives CALGELLPLGVTDKLIF.

Relative to its sample, this clone is medium-sized. In the same sample, other DNA sequences code for this CDR3. The chain employs TRDV1 and TRDJ1, with TRDD3 matching 9 bases. Germline V gene sequence: CDR1 TSWWSYY, CDR2 QGS. The J segment lost 7 bases and the V segment lost 4 bases, leaving 22 bases of the junction unmatched. This CDR3 has 19 residues. The CDR3 reads CALGGPPSTSWGMRGKLIF. CDR3 sequence (DNA): TGTGCTCTTGGGGGTCCTCCTTCTACGAGCTGGGGGATGAGGGGTAAACTCATCTTT.

This clone was found a few times. This chain joins TRDV1 and TRDJ1; 10 bases map to TRDD3. The germline V gene has CDR1 TSWWSYY and CDR2 QGS. Trimming cost V 4 bases and J 1 base; bases outside gene matches: 33. This CDR3 has 25 amino acids. Here the CDR3 reads CALGAKWTPLIGGYAAPKSTDKLIF. The CDR3 nucleotides are TGTGCTCTTGGGGCCAAGTGGACCCCGCTGATAGGGGGATACGCAGCCCCGAAGTCCACCGATAAACTCATCTTT.

This clone was detected a few times. The protein recorded in TCRdb matches a much larger clone and deviates from this DNA's translation at residue 17, suggesting a read error; the protein here is obtained by translating the DNA. This rearrangement joins TRDV2 to TRDJ3; D is unclear. Germline V gene lookup returns CDR1 GEAIGNYY and CDR2 EKD. This CDR3 is built from 20 residues. As DNA, the CDR3 is TGTGCCTGTGACACCGTCTTCGGGGTTGAGAGTACTCGGGACACCCGACGGATGTTTTTC. Its translation is CACDTVFGVESTRDTRRMFF.

This clone is deemed medium-sized. J is TRDJ1 and V is TRDV1; TRDD2 matches at 9 bases. This CDR3 comprises 20 residues. Germline V gene data show CDR1 as TSWWSYY and CDR2 as QGS. V trimming: 4 bases; J trimming: 0 bases; junction bases outside the gene matches: 18. Written as DNA, the CDR3 is TGTGCTCTTGGGGTCCCCTTCCTACGGGTTCTGGGGTCCTACACCGATAAACTCATCTTT. The encoded protein is CALGVPFLRVLGSYTDKLIF.

With respect to this clone: The protein recorded in TCRdb does not match the translated DNA at residue 6; the protein presented here comes from translating the DNA. V gene TRDV1 combines with J gene TRDJ1; 9 positions match TRDD2. This CDR3 has 19 amino acids. Germline CDR1 and CDR2: TSWWSYY and QGS. J was trimmed by 0 bases and V by 5 bases; bases with no gene match: 16. The CDR3 reads CALGTSLPTYWGYTDKLIF. CDR3 DNA sequence: TGTGCTCTTGGGACCAGCCTTCCTACGTACTGGGGTTACACCGATAAACTCATCTTT.

With regard to this clone: TCRdb gives a protein that differs at residue 6 from what the DNA encodes, so the protein here is translated from the DNA. This sequence joins TRDV1 and TRDJ1; D uncertain. Germline V CDR1 and CDR2: TSWWSYY, QGS. V was cut by 5 bases and J by 0 bases, with 16 bases left in between. The CDR3 runs 16 residues. CDR3 sequence (DNA): TGTGCTCTTGGGAAGGGCCTCCCGGGGTACACCGATAAACTCATCTTT. Residues: CALGKGLPGYTDKLIF.

This chain joins TRDV1 and TRDJ2; the match to TRDD3 covers 12 bases. V trimming: 4 bases; J trimming: 6 bases; junction bases outside the gene matches: 33. CDR1 and CDR2 (germline): TSWWSYY, QGS. The CDR3 has 25 residues. In nucleotides, the CDR3 is TGTGCTCTTGGGGTGCCTTCCTACGTGTATCCCCGTACTGGGGGATACATACCGAGGGCAGCACAACTCTTCTTT. It encodes CALGVPSYVYPRTGGYIPRAAQLFF.

The rearrangement links TRDV1 to TRDJ1; TRDD3 agrees at 12 bases. Losses at the gene ends were 0 bases for V and 0 bases for J; bases not matched to a gene: 26. CDR3 length: 25 residues. Germline lookup yields CDR1 TSWWSYY and CDR2 QGS. CDR3 DNA sequence: TGTGCTCTTGGGGAACTGAGAACTGGGGGATACACGCTCGGCGGGCGTCGGGGTTACACCGATAAACTCATCTTT. This gives the protein CALGELRTGGYTLGGRRGYTDKLIF.

Remarks on this clone: The TCRdb protein, from a much larger clone, departs from this DNA's translation at residue 13, likely by read error; the protein shown derives from the DNA. This sequence joins TRDV2 and TRDJ1; D possibly corresponds to TRDD3 (6 bases). The germline V gene encodes CDR1 GEAIGNYY and CDR2 EKD. The CDR3 is made up of 15 amino acids. CDR3 loop: CACDTGWGRDEKPIF. The DNA for the CDR3 is TGTGCCTGTGACACCGGCTGGGGAAGAGATGAGAAACCCATCTTT.